This T cell receptor (beta chain) was identified in a study of blood T cell repertoires in COVID-19. Turning to the study itself: Sources were T cells, B-cell-depleted T cells, or PBMCs; the material itself was cDNA or gDNA.

Clones were read by immunoSEQ multiplex PCR, and TCRdb kept only the in-frame ones, dropping some. Of under 30,000 clones listed, roughly 86% are singletons. From germline, CDR1 is SGHDT and CDR2 YYEEEE. Trimming took 1 base from V and 6 from J, leaving 11 bases between them. The CDR3 is made up of 13 amino acids. The clonotype originates from a human donor in a cohort sampled during active COVID-19. The donor label of this sample is uncertain. The specimen sequenced was peripheral blood. The chain joins TRBV5-6 to TRBJ2-7; perhaps TRBD2 as D (5 bases). For the CDR3, the DNA is TGTGCCAGCAGCTTGTTTGGCCGGGGCGAGCAGTACTTC. Translated, it gives CASSLFGRGEQYF.